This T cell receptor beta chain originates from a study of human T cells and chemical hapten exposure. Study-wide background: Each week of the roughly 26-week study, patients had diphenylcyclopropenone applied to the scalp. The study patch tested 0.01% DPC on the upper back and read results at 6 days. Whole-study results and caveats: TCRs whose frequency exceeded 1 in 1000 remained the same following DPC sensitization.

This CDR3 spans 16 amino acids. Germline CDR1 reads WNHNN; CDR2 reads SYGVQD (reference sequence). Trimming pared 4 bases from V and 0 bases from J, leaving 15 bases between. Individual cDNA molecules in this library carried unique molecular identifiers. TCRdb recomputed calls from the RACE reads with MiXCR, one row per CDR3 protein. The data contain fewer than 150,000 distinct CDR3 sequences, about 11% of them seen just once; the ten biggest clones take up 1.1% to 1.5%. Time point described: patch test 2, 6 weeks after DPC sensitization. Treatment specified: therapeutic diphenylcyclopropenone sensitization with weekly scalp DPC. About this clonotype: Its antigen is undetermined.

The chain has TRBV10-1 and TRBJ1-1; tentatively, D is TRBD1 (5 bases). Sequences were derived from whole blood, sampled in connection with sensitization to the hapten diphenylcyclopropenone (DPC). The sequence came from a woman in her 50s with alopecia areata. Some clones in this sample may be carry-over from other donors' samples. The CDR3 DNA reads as TGCGCCAGCAGTGGGACCCCGGCGGACATGAACACTGAAGCTTTCTTT. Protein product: CASSGTPADMNTEAFF.